These T cell receptor beta chains were read from a single sample in a study of shared clonotypes between healthy human individuals. The assay was immunoSEQ multiplex PCR, and TCRdb's table has in-frame clones only and misses some. The top ten clones hold approximately 1.2% of a sample with 1,500,000 or so clones, roughly 96% of them seen once. Sequencing was done on a sample of naive CD4+ T cells sorted from blood. Receptors were obtained from a man aged 25-45 years in good health. Each CDR3 is given with its conserved first and last residue. Fields, in order: D gene, V gene, J gene, clone size, CDR3 protein, CDR3 DNA. D genes are given only for firm matches. Clone size is shown for a subset of rows, as once, few, many or a class of expanded clone.

>.|TRBV5-1|TRBJ2-2|few
CASSLGGKTGELFF
TGCGCCAGCAGCTTGGGGGGAAAAACCGGGGAGCTGTTTTTT
>TRBD2|TRBV28|TRBJ2-3|.
CASSPGLAGQGTDTQYF
TGTGCCAGCAGCCCCGGACTAGCGGGACAGGGGACAGATACGCAGTATTTT
>.|TRBV6-1|TRBJ2-3|once
CASRGGSTDTQYF
TGTGCCAGCCGGGGCGGTAGCACAGATACGCAGTATTTT
>.|TRBV30|TRBJ1-2|.
CAWRGFGRGPNYGYTF
TGTGCCTGGAGGGGTTTCGGGAGGGGACCTAACTATGGCTACACCTTC
>TRBD2|TRBV18|TRBJ2-3|.
CASSMTESSGRAWQSTDTQYF
TGTGCCAGCTCAATGACCGAGAGTAGCGGGAGGGCCTGGCAAAGCACAGATACGCAGTATTTT
>TRBD1|TRBV5-1|TRBJ2-5|.
CASSPGQLGQETQYF
TGCGCCAGCAGCCCGGGACAGTTAGGCCAAGAGACCCAGTACTTC
>TRBD2|TRBV7-8|TRBJ2-1|.
CASSLGLAGPRDEQFF
TGTGCCAGCAGCTTAGGACTAGCGGGGCCTAGGGATGAGCAGTTCTTC
>.|TRBV7-3|TRBJ2-1|.
CASSLTTTSDEQFF
TGTGCCAGCAGTTTAACGACGACCTCGGATGAGCAGTTCTTC
>.|TRBV25-1|TRBJ1-1|.
CASSDPGAPLAFF
TGTGCCAGCAGTGACCCAGGGGCCCCTTTGGCTTTCTTT
>TRBD1|TRBV4-1|TRBJ2-7|.
CASSPTGQNSYEQYF
TGCGCCAGCAGCCCGACGGGACAGAACTCCTACGAGCAGTACTTC
>.|TRBV6-1|TRBJ1-4|.
CASSEGGGGRFEKLFF
TGTGCCAGCAGTGAAGGAGGGGGGGGGCGATTCGAAAAACTGTTTTTT
>TRBD2|TRBV10-2|TRBJ2-3|once
CASRNLGGRNQSTDTQYF
TGCGCCAGCAGGAATTTGGGCGGGAGGAACCAGAGCACAGATACGCAGTATTTT
>TRBD1|TRBV5-1|TRBJ2-7|.
CASSLRGGDVYEQYF
TGCGCCAGCAGCTTGAGAGGGGGCGATGTCTACGAGCAGTACTTC
>.|TRBV5-1|TRBJ2-7|.
CASSLGWGTYEQYF
TGCGCCAGCAGCTTGGGTTGGGGGACCTACGAGCAGTACTTC
>.|TRBV30|TRBJ2-5|once
CAWRGLGWQETQYF
TGTGCCTGGAGAGGACTTGGATGGCAGGAGACCCAGTACTTC
>TRBD1|TRBV5-1|TRBJ1-2|.
CASHRGQGDGYTF
TGCGCCAGCCATAGAGGGCAGGGGGATGGCTACACCTTC
>TRBD1|TRBV19|TRBJ2-3|.
CASSLDRGGTDTQYF
TGTGCCAGTAGTCTCGACAGGGGCGGAACAGATACGCAGTATTTT
>.|TRBV5-1|TRBJ2-2|.
CASSSSSPGELFF
TGCGCCAGCAGTTCGTCATCCCCCGGGGAGCTGTTTTTT
>.|TRBV4-1|TRBJ2-7|.
CASSQQGQGNYEQYF
TGCGCCAGCAGCCAACAGGGGCAGGGGAATTACGAGCAGTACTTC
>TRBD2|TRBV4-1|TRBJ2-1|.
CASSQSLAGNYNEQFF
TGCGCCAGCAGCCAATCGCTAGCGGGAAATTACAATGAGCAGTTCTTC
>TRBD1|TRBV15|TRBJ2-1|once
CATSREGPGTVGHNEQFF
TGTGCCACCAGCAGAGAGGGGCCCGGGACAGTCGGTCACAATGAGCAGTTCTTC
>TRBD1|TRBV2|TRBJ1-1|.
CANRGDTEAFF
TGTGCCAACAGGGGTGACACTGAAGCTTTCTTT
>.|TRBV5-4|TRBJ2-3|.
CASSLVVGGGGTDTQYF
TGTGCCAGCAGCTTGGTAGTGGGCGGAGGGGGCACAGATACGCAGTATTTT
>.|TRBV27|TRBJ2-3|.
CASSLVQGVGGSTDTQYF
TGTGCCAGCAGTTTAGTACAGGGGGTGGGAGGGAGCACAGATACGCAGTATTTT
>.|TRBV5-1|TRBJ1-4|.
CASSLWQGEKLFF
TGCGCCAGCAGCTTGTGGCAGGGAGAAAAACTGTTTTTT
>TRBD1|TRBV29-1|TRBJ1-2|.
CSAGQGVDYGYTF
TGCAGCGCTGGACAGGGTGTAGACTATGGCTACACCTTC
>.|TRBV5-4|TRBJ2-6|once
CASSLVAGYSGANVLTF
TGTGCCAGCAGCCTGGTAGCAGGTTACTCTGGGGCCAACGTCCTGACTTTC
>TRBD1|TRBV5-1|TRBJ2-5|.
CASRQTGTGETQYF
TGCGCCAGCAGACAAACCGGGACAGGGGAGACCCAGTACTTC
>TRBD1|TRBV19|TRBJ2-4|.
CASSQRTGGFINIQYF
TGTGCCAGTAGTCAACGGACAGGGGGCTTTATAAACATTCAGTACTTC
>.|TRBV4-1|TRBJ1-5|.
CASRQSWAGSNQPQHF
TGCGCCAGCAGGCAAAGTTGGGCGGGTAGCAATCAGCCCCAGCATTTT
>.|TRBV28|TRBJ2-2|.
CASSLFLRNRTRNTGELFF
TGTGCCAGCAGTTTATTCCTCAGGAACAGAACGAGAAACACCGGGGAGCTGTTTTTT
>TRBD1|TRBV10-3|TRBJ1-3|.
CAISESGTAGNTIYF
TGTGCCATCAGTGAGTCCGGGACAGCTGGAAACACCATATATTTT
>TRBD2|TRBV10-3|TRBJ2-3|.
CAISEARPGLAGATFTDTQYF
TGTGCCATCAGTGAGGCGCGACCGGGACTAGCGGGAGCAACCTTCACAGATACGCAGTATTTT
>.|TRBV27|TRBJ2-6|.
CASSPWRGPGANVLTF
TGTGCCAGCAGTCCCTGGAGGGGGCCTGGGGCCAACGTCCTGACTTTC
>TRBD1|TRBV18|TRBJ1-4|once
CASSQGTGGEKLFF
TGTGCCAGCTCCCAAGGGACAGGCGGCGAAAAACTGTTTTTT
>.|TRBV5-4|TRBJ2-5|.
CASSLATKVPETQYF
TGTGCCAGCAGCTTGGCCACGAAGGTCCCAGAGACCCAGTACTTC
>TRBD2|TRBV5-4|TRBJ2-3|.
CASSLSAGLAVRDTQYF
TGTGCCAGCAGCTTATCCGCCGGACTAGCGGTAAGGGATACGCAGTATTTT
>.|TRBV5-1|TRBJ2-7|.
CASSLASGPGAPYEQYF
TGCGCCAGCAGCTTGGCCTCTGGGCCGGGGGCGCCTTACGAGCAGTACTTC
>.|TRBV14|TRBJ2-7|.
CASSQRNGYEQYF
TGTGCCAGCAGCCAACGCAACGGGTACGAGCAGTACTTC
>.|TRBV2|TRBJ1-5|.
CASSDIRDSQPQHF
TGTGCCAGCAGTGATATAAGGGATAGTCAGCCCCAGCATTTT
>.|TRBV4-1|TRBJ1-3|.
CASSQEVGYSGNTIYF
TGCGCCAGCAGCCAAGAGGTAGGATACTCTGGAAACACCATATATTTT
>.|TRBV28|TRBJ2-4|.
CASSDKNIQYF
TGTGCCAGCAGCGACAAAAACATTCAGTACTTC
>.|TRBV9|TRBJ2-7|once
CASSVGVSDTYEQYF
TGTGCCAGCAGCGTAGGAGTGAGCGATACCTACGAGCAGTACTTC
>.|TRBV6-1|TRBJ1-1|.
CASSAGQPNTEAFF
TGTGCCAGCAGTGCCGGACAGCCGAACACTGAAGCTTTCTTT
>TRBD1|TRBV14|TRBJ2-5|.
CASSRQGARLETQYF
TGTGCCAGCAGCCGCCAGGGGGCGAGGTTGGAGACCCAGTACTTC
>.|TRBV15|TRBJ2-6|.
CATSRDRGASGANVLTF
TGTGCCACCAGCAGAGATCGGGGGGCCTCTGGGGCCAACGTCCTGACTTTC
>TRBD1|TRBV19|TRBJ1-2|.
CASLVSGTAANYGYTF
TGTGCCAGTCTCGTTTCCGGGACAGCAGCTAACTATGGCTACACCTTC
>.|TRBV27|TRBJ2-3|.
CASSFRSSGTDTQYF
TGTGCCAGCAGTTTTAGGTCTAGCGGCACAGATACGCAGTATTTT
>.|TRBV7-2|TRBJ2-7|.
CASSRLGANSYEQYF
TGTGCCAGCAGCCGTCTCGGGGCCAACTCCTACGAGCAGTACTTC
>TRBD1|TRBV7-8|TRBJ1-2|.
CASSFLPPGQRNYGYTF
TGTGCCAGCAGCTTCCTCCCCCCGGGACAGAGGAACTATGGCTACACCTTC
>.|TRBV7-2|TRBJ1-4|.
CASSLRDRPEKLFF
TGTGCCAGCAGCCTCCGGGACCGACCTGAAAAACTGTTTTTT
>TRBD1|TRBV13|TRBJ1-3|.
CASSFPRQGAFGNTIYF
TGTGCCAGCAGCTTCCCCCGACAGGGGGCGTTTGGAAACACCATATATTTT